This TCR beta chain was retrieved from a study of type 1 regulatory T cells (dated by TCRdb to 2020 to 2023). With respect to the entire study: An in vitro protocol by which a Tr1-enriched, alloantigen-specific CD4 T cell product named T-allo10 was generated was characterized in the study. T-allo10 was being tested clinically in patients with hematological malignancies who were undergoing allogeneic hematopoietic stem cell transplantation. The investigation overall reported the following: Tr1 cells showed a more restricted TCR repertoire than non-Tr1 cells, which the study interpreted as alloantigen-induced clonal expansion.

Sequenced using an Illumina MiSeq. The raw public data were reprocessed by TCRdb itself: fastp quality trimming at Q25, MiXCR clonotype calling, in-frame beta chains only. Duplicate CDR3 protein sequences are folded into a single record with the most common DNA and genes. This sample has just under 65,000 distinct CDR3 sequences in its table, and roughly 50% of those were observed once. More than 2% of the sample belongs to the ten largest clones. About this clonotype: The target of this receptor is not known. Base qualities are not at hand, and no much larger clone is one base apart.

Trimming removed 0 bases from V and 4 bases from J; the gene matches leave 5 bases unexplained. The CDR3 runs 15 residues from the cysteine to the phenylalanine. Only CDR3 DNA remains: 45 bases, in frame from the first base. CDR1 and CDR2, per the germline V gene (reference sequence), are SGHNT and YYREEE. This receptor was obtained from a human donor in good health. Sequences were obtained from cultured non-Tr1 T cells, either the whole culture or a sorted T cell fraction (not recorded which). The intended sense of this specimen's cell subset or site label: non-Tr1 population from the T-allo10 product. This receptor chain uses TRBV5-4 and TRBJ2-5, with 8 bases matching TRBD1. CDR3 protein: CASSLDQGAGETQYF. The DNA sequence is as follows: TGTGCCAGCAGCTTGGATCAGGGGGCCGGAGAGACCCAGTACTTC.